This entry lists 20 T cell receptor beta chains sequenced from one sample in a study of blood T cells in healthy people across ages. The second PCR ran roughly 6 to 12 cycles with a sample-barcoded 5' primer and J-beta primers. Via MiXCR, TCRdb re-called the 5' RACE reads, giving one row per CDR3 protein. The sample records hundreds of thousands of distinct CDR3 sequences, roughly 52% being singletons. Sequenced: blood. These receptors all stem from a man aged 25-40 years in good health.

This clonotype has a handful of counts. CDR3 nucleotides: TGTGCCAGCAGCTTAACCGGACTAGCGGGGTTGTACAATGAGCAGTACTTC. Amino acid sequence: CASSLTGLAGLYNEQYF. The V gene is TRBV7-3, the J gene TRBJ2-5, with TRBD2 matching 12 bases. The CDR3 spans 17 residues. Trimming took 0 bases from V and 11 from J; bases not matched to a gene: 13. Germline V gene lookup returns CDR1 SGHTA and CDR2 FQGTGA.

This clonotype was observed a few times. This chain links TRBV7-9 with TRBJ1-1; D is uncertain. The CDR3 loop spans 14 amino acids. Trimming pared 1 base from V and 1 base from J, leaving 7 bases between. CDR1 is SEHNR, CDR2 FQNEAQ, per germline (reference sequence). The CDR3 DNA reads TGTGCCAGCAGCTTAGAGGGAGCGAACACTGAAGCTTTCTTT. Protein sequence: CASSLEGANTEAFF.

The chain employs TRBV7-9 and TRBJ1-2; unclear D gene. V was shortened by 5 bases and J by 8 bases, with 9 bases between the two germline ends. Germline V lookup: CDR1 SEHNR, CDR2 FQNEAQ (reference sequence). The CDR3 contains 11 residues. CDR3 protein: CASSRGIGYTF. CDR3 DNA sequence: TGTGCCAGCAGCCGCGGGATCGGCTACACCTTC.

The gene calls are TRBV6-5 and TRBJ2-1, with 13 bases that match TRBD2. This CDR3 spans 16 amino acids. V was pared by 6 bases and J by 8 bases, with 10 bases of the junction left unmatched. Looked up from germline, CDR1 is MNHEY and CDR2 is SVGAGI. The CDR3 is CASSPLGTSGTYEQFF. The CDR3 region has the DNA TGTGCCAGCAGCCCCTTGGGGACTAGCGGGACCTATGAGCAGTTCTTC.

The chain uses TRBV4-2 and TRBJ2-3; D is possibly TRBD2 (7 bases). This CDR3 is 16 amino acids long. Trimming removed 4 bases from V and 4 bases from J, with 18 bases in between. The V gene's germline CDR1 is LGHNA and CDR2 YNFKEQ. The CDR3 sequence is CASSRNGGGAPDTQYF. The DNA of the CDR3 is TGTGCCAGCAGCCGAAACGGTGGGGGGGCCCCAGATACGCAGTATTTT.

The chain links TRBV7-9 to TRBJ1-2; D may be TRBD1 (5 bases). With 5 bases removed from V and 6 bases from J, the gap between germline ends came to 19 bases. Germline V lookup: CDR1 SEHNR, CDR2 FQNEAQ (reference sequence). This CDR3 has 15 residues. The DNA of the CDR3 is TGTGCCAGCAGCACCGAGACAGCTCGGGAAGATGGCTACACCTTC. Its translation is CASSTETAREDGYTF. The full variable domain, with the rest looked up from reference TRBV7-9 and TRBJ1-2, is DTGVSQNPRHKITKRGQNVTFRCDPISEHNRLYWYRQTLGQGPEFLTYFQNEAQLEKSRLLSDRFSAERPKGSFSTLEIQRTEQGDSAMYLCASSTETAREDGYTFGSGTRLTVV.

The CDR3, as DNA: TGTGCCAGCAGCGCCTCCGTGGGTCTGTCTTACAATGAGCAGTTCTTC. It translates to CASSASVGLSYNEQFF. The V gene is TRBV7-9, the J gene TRBJ2-1; D gene unclear. CDR1 and CDR2 (germline): SEHNR, FQNEAQ (reference sequence). V shed 5 bases and J shed 4 bases, with 18 bases lying between them. The CDR3 runs 16 residues.

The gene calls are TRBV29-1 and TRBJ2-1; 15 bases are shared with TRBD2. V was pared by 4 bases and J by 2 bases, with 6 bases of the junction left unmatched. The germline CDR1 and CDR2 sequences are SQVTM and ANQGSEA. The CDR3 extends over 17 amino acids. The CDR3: CSVAGTSGGRAYNEQFF. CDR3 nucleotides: TGCAGCGTTGCTGGGACTAGCGGGGGGAGGGCCTACAATGAGCAGTTCTTC.

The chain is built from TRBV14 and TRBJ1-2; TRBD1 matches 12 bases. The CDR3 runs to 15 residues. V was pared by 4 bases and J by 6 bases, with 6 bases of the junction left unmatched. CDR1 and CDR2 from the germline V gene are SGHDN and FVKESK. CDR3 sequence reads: CASSRTGQGAHGYTF. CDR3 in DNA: TGTGCCAGCAGCCGAACGGGACAGGGGGCTCATGGCTACACCTTC. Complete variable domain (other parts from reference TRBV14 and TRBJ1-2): EAGVTQFPSHSVIEKGQTVTLRCDPISGHDNLYWYRRVMGKEIKFLLHFVKESKQDESGMPNNRFLAERTGGTYSTLKVQPAELEDSGVYFCASSRTGQGAHGYTFGSGTRLTVV.

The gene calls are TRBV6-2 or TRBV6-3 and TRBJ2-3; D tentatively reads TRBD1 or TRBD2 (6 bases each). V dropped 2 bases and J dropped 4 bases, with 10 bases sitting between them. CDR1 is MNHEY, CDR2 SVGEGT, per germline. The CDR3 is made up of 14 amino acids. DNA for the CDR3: TGTGCCAGCAGTTACGAGGGGGGTGCAGATACGCAGTATTTT. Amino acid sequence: CASSYEGGADTQYF.

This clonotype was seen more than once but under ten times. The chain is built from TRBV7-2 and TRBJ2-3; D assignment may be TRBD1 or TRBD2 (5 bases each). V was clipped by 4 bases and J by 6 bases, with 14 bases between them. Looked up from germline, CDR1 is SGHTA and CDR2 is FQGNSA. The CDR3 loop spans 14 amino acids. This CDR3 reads CASSSLGARDTQYF. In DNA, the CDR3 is TGTGCCAGCAGCTCACTAGGGGCCCGGGATACGCAGTATTTT.

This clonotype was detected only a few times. The CDR3 nucleotides are TGTGCCAGCAGTATCATTAGCGGGGGGGCGGGTGAGCAGTTCTTC. Protein: CASSIISGGAGEQFF. V is TRBV27 and J is TRBJ2-1; TRBD2 matches 11 bases. Germline CDR1 MNHEY, CDR2 SMNVEV (reference sequence). Losses at the gene ends were 5 bases for V and 9 bases for J; bases not matched to a gene: 9. The CDR3 sequence is 15 residues long.

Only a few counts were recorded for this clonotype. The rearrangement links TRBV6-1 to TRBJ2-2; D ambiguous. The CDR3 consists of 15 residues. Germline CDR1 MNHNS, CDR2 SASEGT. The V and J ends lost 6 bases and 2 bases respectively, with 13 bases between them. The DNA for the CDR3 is TGTGCCAGCAGCGCCGGTTCACTAAACACCGGGGAGCTGTTTTTT. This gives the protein CASSAGSLNTGELFF.

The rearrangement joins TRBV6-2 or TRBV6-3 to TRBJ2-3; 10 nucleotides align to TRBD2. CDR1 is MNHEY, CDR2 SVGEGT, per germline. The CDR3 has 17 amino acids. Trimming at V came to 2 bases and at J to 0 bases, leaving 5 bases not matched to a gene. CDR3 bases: TGTGCCAGCAGTTACGGACTAGCGGACCCTAGCACAGATACGCAGTATTTT. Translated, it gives CASSYGLADPSTDTQYF.

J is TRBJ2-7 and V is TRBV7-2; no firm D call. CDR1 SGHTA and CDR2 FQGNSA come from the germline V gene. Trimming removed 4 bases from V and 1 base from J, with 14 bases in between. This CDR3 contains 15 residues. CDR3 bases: TGTGCCAGCAGCTATTATGAAGATAAATCCTACGAGCAGTACTTC. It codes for CASSYYEDKSYEQYF.

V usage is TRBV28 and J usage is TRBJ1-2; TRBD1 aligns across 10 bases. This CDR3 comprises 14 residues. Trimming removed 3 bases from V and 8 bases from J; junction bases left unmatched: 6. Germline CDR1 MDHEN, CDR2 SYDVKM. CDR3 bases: TGTGCCAGCAGTTTGGGACAGGGGTCCCTAGGCTACACCTTC. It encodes CASSLGQGSLGYTF.

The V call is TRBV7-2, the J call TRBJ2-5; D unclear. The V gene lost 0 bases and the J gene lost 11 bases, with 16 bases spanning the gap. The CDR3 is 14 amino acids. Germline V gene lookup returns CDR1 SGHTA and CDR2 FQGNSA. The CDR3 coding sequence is TGTGCCAGCAGCTTAGCGGTTCGTCAAAATGAGCAGTACTTC. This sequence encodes CASSLAVRQNEQYF.

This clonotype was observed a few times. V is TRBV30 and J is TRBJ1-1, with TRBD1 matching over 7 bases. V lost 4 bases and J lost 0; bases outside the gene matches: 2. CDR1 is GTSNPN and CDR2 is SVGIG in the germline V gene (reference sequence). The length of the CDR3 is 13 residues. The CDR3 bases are TGTGCCTGGACAGGGGGAATGAACACTGAAGCTTTCTTT. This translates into CAWTGGMNTEAFF.

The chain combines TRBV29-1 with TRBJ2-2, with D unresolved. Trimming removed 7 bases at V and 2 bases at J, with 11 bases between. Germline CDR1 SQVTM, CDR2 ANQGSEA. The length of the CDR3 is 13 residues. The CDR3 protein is CSAREINTGELFF. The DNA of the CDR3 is TGCAGCGCCCGAGAGATAAACACCGGGGAGCTGTTTTTT.

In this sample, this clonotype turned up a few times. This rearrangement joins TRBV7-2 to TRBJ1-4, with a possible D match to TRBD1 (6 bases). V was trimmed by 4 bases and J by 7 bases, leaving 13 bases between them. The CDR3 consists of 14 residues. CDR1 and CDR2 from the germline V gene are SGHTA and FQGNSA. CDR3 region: CASSSGQSGEKLFF. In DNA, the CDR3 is TGTGCCAGCAGCTCCGGACAGAGTGGTGAAAAACTGTTTTTT.